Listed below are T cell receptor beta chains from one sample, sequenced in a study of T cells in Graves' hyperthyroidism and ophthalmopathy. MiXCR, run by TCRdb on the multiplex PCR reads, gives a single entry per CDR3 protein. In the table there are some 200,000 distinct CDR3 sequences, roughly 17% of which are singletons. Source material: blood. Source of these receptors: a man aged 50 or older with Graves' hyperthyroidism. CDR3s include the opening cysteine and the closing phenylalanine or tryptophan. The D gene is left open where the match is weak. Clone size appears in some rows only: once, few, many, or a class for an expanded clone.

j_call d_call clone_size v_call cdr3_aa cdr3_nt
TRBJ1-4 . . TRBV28 CASSLVGLGEKLFF TGTGCCAGCAGTTTGGTGGGCCTGGGGGAAAAACTGTTTTTT
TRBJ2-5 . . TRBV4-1 CASSQGLQETQYF TGCGCCAGCAGCCAAGGGCTCCAAGAGACCCAGTACTTC
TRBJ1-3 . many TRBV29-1 CSVRVSGNTIYF TGCAGCGTAAGAGTGTCGGGAAACACCATATATTTT
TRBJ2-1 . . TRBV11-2 CASRRTGRNPTNEQFF TGTGCCAGCAGGAGGACGGGACGCAACCCTACAAATGAGCAGTTCTTC
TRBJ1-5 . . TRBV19 CASSILDWIGNQPQHF TGTGCCAGTAGTATCCTCGACTGGATTGGCAATCAGCCCCAGCATTTT
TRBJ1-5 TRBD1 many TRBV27 CASSPLRQGIAISPKHF TGTGCCAGCAGTCCACTCCGACAGGGGATAGCAATCAGCCCCAAGCATTTT
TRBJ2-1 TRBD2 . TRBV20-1 CSARSGTSDGNEQFF TGCAGTGCTAGGTCCGGGACTAGCGATGGGAATGAGCAGTTCTTC
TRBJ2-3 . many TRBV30 CAWSVGDTQYF TGTGCCTGGAGTGTCGGCGATACGCAGTATTTT
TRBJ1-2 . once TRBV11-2 CASSVTDYYGYTF TGTGCCAGCAGCGTGACAGACTACTATGGCTACACCTTC
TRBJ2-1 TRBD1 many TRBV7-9 CASTATGDDNEQFF TGTGCCAGCACCGCGACAGGGGATGACAATGAGCAGTTCTTC
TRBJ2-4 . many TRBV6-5 CASSYSANGDIQYF TGTGCCAGCAGTTACTCGGCTAACGGGGACATTCAGTACTTC
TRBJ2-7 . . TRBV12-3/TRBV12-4 CASSLSGEWFHEQYF TGTGCCAGCAGTTTATCGGGAGAGTGGTTCCACGAGCAGTACTTC
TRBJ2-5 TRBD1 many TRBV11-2 CASRDTGGPETQYF TGTGCCAGCAGGGATACAGGGGGCCCAGAGACCCAGTACTTC
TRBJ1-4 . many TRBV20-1 CSARGRGATNEKLFF TGCAGTGCTAGAGGGAGGGGAGCAACTAATGAAAAACTGTTTTTT
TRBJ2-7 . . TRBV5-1 CASSLNPHEQYF TGCGCCAGCAGCTTGAACCCCCACGAGCAGTACTTC
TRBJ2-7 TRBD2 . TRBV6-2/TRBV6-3 CASITTSGRPYYEQYF TGTGCCAGCATCACAACTAGCGGGAGGCCCTACTACGAGCAGTACTTC
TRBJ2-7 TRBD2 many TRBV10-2 CASRAGPHLEQYF TGCGCCAGCAGAGCGGGGCCGCATCTCGAGCAGTACTTC
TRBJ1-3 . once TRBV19 CASRPLTASGNTIYF TGTGCCAGTAGACCGTTGACTGCCTCTGGAAACACCATATATTTT
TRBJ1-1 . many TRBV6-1 CASSARQVANTEAFF TGTGCCAGCAGTGCCAGACAGGTAGCGAACACTGAAGCTTTCTTT
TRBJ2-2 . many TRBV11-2 CASSLKRNTGELFF TGTGCCAGCAGCTTAAAACGGAACACCGGGGAGCTGTTTTTT
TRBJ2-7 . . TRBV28 CASSFTGKNYEQYF TGTGCCAGCAGTTTTACGGGAAAGAACTACGAGCAGTACTTC
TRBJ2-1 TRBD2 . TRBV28 CASSPLGVTGGPHEQFF TGTGCCAGCAGTCCGTTAGGGGTGACGGGAGGACCGCATGAGCAGTTCTTC
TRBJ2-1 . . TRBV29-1 CSVEGDNEQFF TGCAGCGTTGAAGGGGACAATGAGCAGTTCTTC
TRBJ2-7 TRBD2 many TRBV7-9 CASSLLSGIGSYEQYF TGTGCCAGCAGCTTACTCAGCGGGATAGGGTCCTACGAGCAGTACTTC
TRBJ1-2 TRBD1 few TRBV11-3 CASSIQGQGPGYTF TGTGCCAGCAGCATACAAGGACAGGGCCCTGGCTACACCTTC
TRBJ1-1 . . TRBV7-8 CASSSSVTSGKTNTEAFF TGTGCCAGCAGCTCAAGTGTAACTTCAGGAAAGACGAACACTGAAGCTTTCTTT
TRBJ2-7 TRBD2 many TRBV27 CASSLSSGYYEQYF TGTGCCAGCAGTTTAAGTAGCGGGTACTACGAGCAGTACTTC
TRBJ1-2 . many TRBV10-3 CATLQSRGYGYTF TGTGCCACCTTACAGAGTCGGGGCTATGGCTACACCTTC
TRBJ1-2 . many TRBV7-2 CASNRGVSGYTF TGTGCCAGCAACCGCGGGGTCTCTGGCTACACCTTC
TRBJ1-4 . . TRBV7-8 CASSLGRLPNEKLFF TGTGCCAGCAGCTTAGGCAGGCTGCCTAATGAAAAACTGTTTTTT
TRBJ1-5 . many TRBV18 CASSQAGNQPQHF TGTGCCAGCTCACAGGCAGGGAATCAGCCCCAGCATTTT
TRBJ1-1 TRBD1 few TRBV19 CASSISTGTGGTEAFF TGTGCCAGTAGTATAAGCACCGGGACAGGGGGGACTGAAGCTTTCTTT
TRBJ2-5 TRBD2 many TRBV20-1 CSATRGTSGQETQYF TGCAGTGCTACCCGGGGGACTAGCGGCCAAGAGACCCAGTACTTC
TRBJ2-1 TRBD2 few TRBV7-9 CASSLGGGQTFGEQFF TGTGCCAGCAGCTTAGGGGGAGGGCAGACTTTCGGGGAGCAGTTCTTC
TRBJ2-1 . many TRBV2 CASSESVGGSYNEQFF TGTGCCAGCAGTGAATCGGTGGGAGGCTCCTACAATGAGCAGTTCTTC
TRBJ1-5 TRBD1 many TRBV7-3 CASSLGGTGFRSQPQHF TGTGCCAGCAGCTTGGGCGGGACAGGGTTTAGGAGCCAGCCCCAGCATTTT
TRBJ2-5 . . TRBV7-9 CASSLFSGGETQYF TGTGCCAGCAGCTTATTCTCTGGCGGGGAGACCCAGTACTTC
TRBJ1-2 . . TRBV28 CATLRGVANYGYTF TGTGCCACCCTGCGTGGCGTGGCTAACTATGGCTACACCTTC
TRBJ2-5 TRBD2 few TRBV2 CASSRLGLDMETQYF TGTGCCAGCTCCCGTTTAGGACTAGATATGGAGACCCAGTACTTC
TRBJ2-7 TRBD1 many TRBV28 CASDRGRYEQYF TGTGCCAGCGACAGGGGTAGGTACGAGCAGTACTTC